Each of the 24 T cell receptor beta chains below was sequenced from the same sample in a study of cytomegalovirus exposure and HLA in healthy donors. Using immunoSEQ multiplex PCR, the repertoire was profiled, and TCRdb retains in-frame clones only, with some absent. The sample includes about 95,000 clones, approximately 81% of them seen just once. Sequencing input: PBMCs. The receptors shown here come from a man younger than 35 in good health and CMV-seropositive.

This chain joins TRBV10-1 and TRBJ2-7; 9 nucleotides match TRBD1. V lost 7 bases and J lost 6; bases outside the gene matches: 10. The germline gives CDR1 WNHNN, CDR2 SYGVQD (reference sequence). This CDR3 is 14 amino acids long. The CDR3 bases are TGCGCCAGCAATTCCGGGACAGGGATTTGCGAGCAGTACTTC. As protein: CASNSGTGICEQYF.

The chain has TRBV27 and TRBJ2-1; 15 bases are a match to TRBD2. This CDR3 comprises 16 residues. Germline loops: CDR1 MNHEY, CDR2 SMNVEV (reference sequence). With V trimmed by 6 bases and J by 7 bases, 7 bases remained unmatched. The CDR3 protein is CASSTIGTSGRNEQFF. CDR3 in DNA: TGTGCCAGCAGCACTATAGGGACTAGCGGGAGGAATGAGCAGTTCTTC.

The chain uses TRBV28 and TRBJ2-5; possible D gene TRBD2, 6 bases. This CDR3 spans 15 amino acids. CDR1 and CDR2 (germline): MDHEN, SYDVKM. V was trimmed by 2 bases and J by 1 base, leaving 11 bases between them. CDR3 residues: CASSLRWDFQETQYF. In nucleotides, the CDR3 is TGTGCCAGCAGTTTAAGGTGGGACTTCCAAGAGACCCAGTACTTC.

The rearrangement links TRBV28 to TRBJ1-1; maybe TRBD1 (5 bases). V dropped 2 bases and J dropped 5 bases, with 9 bases sitting between them. The CDR3 spans 13 residues. Germline CDR1 is MDHEN and CDR2 is SYDVKM. The DNA of the CDR3 is TGTGCCAGCAGTTTACCCGGGGGGACTGAAGCTTTCTTT. It translates to CASSLPGGTEAFF.

As to this clone: One end of the junction fails to match germline, which may point to a read error. The V and J genes are TRBV9 and TRBJ1-4; tentative D call: TRBD1 (6 bases). Germline values: CDR1 SGDLS, CDR2 YYNGEE. The CDR3 spans 15 residues. This chain's CDR3 is CASSPGGTTNENLFF. As DNA, the CDR3 is TGTGCCAGCAGCCCTGGGGGCACAACTAATGAAAACCTGTTTTTT.

The chain links TRBV19 to TRBJ2-5; perhaps TRBD1 as D (6 bases). In germline, CDR1 is LNHDA, CDR2 SQIVND (reference sequence). This CDR3 is built from 15 residues. The V end lost 1 base, the J end lost 5 bases, and 14 bases lay between the germline ends. The CDR3 DNA is TGTGCCAGTAGTATAGCGTCCATGACAGGCGAGACCCAGTACTTC. Its translation is CASSIASMTGETQYF.

The chain employs TRBV6-4 and TRBJ2-2; 10 positions match TRBD1. CDR3 size: 16 residues. The V and J ends lost 4 bases and 2 bases, in that order; junction bases with no gene match: 4. Germline-derived CDR1 and CDR2 are MRHNA and SNTAGT. The CDR3 loop is CASSAGTGANTGELFF. The CDR3 DNA reads TGTGCCAGCAGTGCCGGGACAGGGGCTAACACCGGGGAGCTGTTTTTT.

This clone was detected only once. The chain has TRBV5-6 and TRBJ2-7; the match to TRBD1 covers 10 bases. V was clipped by 3 bases and J by 4 bases; unmatched bases: 10. The germline V gene has CDR1 SGHDT and CDR2 YYEEEE. This CDR3 has 16 amino acids. The CDR3 region has the DNA TGTGCCAGCAGCTACCGAATCGGGACAGGGGAATACGAGCAGTACTTC. As protein: CASSYRIGTGEYEQYF.

The chain is built from TRBV27 and TRBJ2-3; TRBD2 agrees at 8 bases. Germline V gives CDR1 MNHEY, CDR2 SMNVEV (reference sequence). The CDR3 runs to 17 residues. Trimming at V came to 4 bases and at J to 3 bases, leaving 12 bases not matched to a gene. This CDR3 reads CASSSSIIAGKTDTQYF. CDR3 bases: TGTGCCAGCAGTTCCTCAATAATAGCGGGAAAAACAGATACGCAGTATTTT.

This chain's CDR3 is CASSRDPAGSSYNEQFF. For the CDR3, the DNA is TGCGCCAGCAGCAGGGACCCAGCGGGAAGCTCCTACAATGAGCAGTTCTTC. The chain recombines TRBV5-1 with TRBJ2-1, with TRBD2 matching over 7 bases. Trimming took 4 bases from V and 0 from J; bases not matched to a gene: 10. Germline V gene data show CDR1 as SGHRS and CDR2 as YFSETQ. The CDR3 sequence is 17 residues long.

This clone was observed a single time. The V gene is TRBV7-6, the J gene TRBJ2-5; 8 nucleotides agree with TRBD2. CDR3 length equals 15 residues. Per germline, CDR1 SGHVS and CDR2 FNYEAQ. V lost 1 base and J lost 5; bases outside the gene matches: 6. The CDR3 reads CASSLGGTRRETQYF. The CDR3 DNA reads TGTGCCAGCAGCTTAGGGGGGACTAGGCGGGAGACCCAGTACTTC.

The rearrangement links TRBV28 to TRBJ2-3; possibly TRBD1 for D (5 bases). The CDR3 length is 14 residues. Germline values: CDR1 MDHEN, CDR2 SYDVKM. V shed 5 bases and J shed 4 bases, with 13 bases lying between them. CDR3 in DNA: TGTGCCAGCAGTCAAGACCAGGGTCCAGATACGCAGTATTTT. Translating gives CASSQDQGPDTQYF.

The genes are TRBV28 and TRBJ2-7; the match to TRBD1 covers 8 bases. The CDR3 runs 14 residues. The V gene end was trimmed by 8 bases and the J gene end by 6 bases; junction bases not matched to a gene: 12. Germline CDR1 MDHEN, CDR2 SYDVKM. The CDR3 bases are TGTGCCAGCGGACTAAGACAGGGGATGGGCGAGCAGTACGTC. Translation: CASGLRQGMGEQYV.

V gene TRBV27 combines with J gene TRBJ2-1, with TRBD2 identical over 9 bases. Trimming at V came to 8 bases and at J to 1 base, leaving 30 bases not matched to a gene. The CDR3 sequence is 23 residues long. The germline CDR1 and CDR2 sequences are MNHEY and SMNVEV (reference sequence). The DNA for the CDR3 is TGTGCCAGCCTTTCACTCCTGGTTTGGCGGGAGGGAAGGCGGGGCCCGTCCTACAATGAGCAGTTCTTC. Amino acid sequence: CASLSLLVWREGRRGPSYNEQFF.

This clone was seen a handful of times. The chain carries TRBV6-5 and TRBJ2-3; D is unresolved. With 2 bases removed from V and 0 bases from J, the gap between germline ends came to 3 bases. The CDR3 consists of 13 residues. Germline CDR1 reads MNHEY; CDR2 reads SVGAGI. The CDR3 here is CASSYQSTDTQYF. The CDR3 nucleotides are TGTGCCAGCAGTTACCAGAGCACAGATACGCAGTATTTT.

The chain carries TRBV9 and TRBJ2-2, with D maybe TRBD2 (5 bases). CDR3 size: 13 residues. Trimming took off 3 bases at V and 7 bases at J, with 10 bases between the two ends. CDR1 is SGDLS and CDR2 is YYNGEE in the germline V gene. The CDR3 sequence is CASSGTRGGELFF. For the CDR3, the DNA is TGTGCCAGCAGCGGGACTCGAGGCGGGGAGCTGTTTTTT.

The rearrangement joins TRBV4-1 to TRBJ2-3; TRBD2 aligns across 7 bases. Germline V gene data show CDR1 as MGHRA and CDR2 as YSYEKL. The CDR3 length is 17 residues. Unmatched junction bases numbered 17, after V lost 8 bases and J lost 3 bases. CDR3 protein: CASLPSLLAKLTDTQYF. CDR3 bases: TGCGCCAGCCTACCGAGCTTACTAGCGAAACTAACAGATACGCAGTATTTT.

The rearrangement links TRBV28 to TRBJ1-1, with 7 bases identical to TRBD1. The CDR3 is 12 amino acids. Trimming cost V 5 bases and J 8 bases; bases outside gene matches: 5. Per the germline V gene, CDR1 is MDHEN and CDR2 is SYDVKM. The CDR3 protein is CASSRRQGEAFF. The CDR3 coding sequence is TGTGCCAGCAGTAGAAGACAGGGAGAAGCTTTCTTT.

The rearrangement links TRBV29-1 to TRBJ2-3; D might be TRBD1 (7 bases). The CDR3 loop spans 16 amino acids. V lost 5 bases to trimming and J lost 4 bases, with 22 bases between them. CDR1 is SQVTM and CDR2 is ANQGSEA in the germline V gene. The CDR3 DNA reads as TGCAGCGTTCGACAGGGATTTTATGGGGAGGCAGATACGCAGTATTTT. It specifies CSVRQGFYGEADTQYF.

The V call is TRBV10-3, the J call TRBJ1-2, with a tentative D call TRBD1 (5 bases). Per the germline V gene, CDR1 is ENHRY and CDR2 is SYGVKD. V lost 0 bases, J lost 1 base, and 9 bases lay in between. CDR3 size: 15 residues. Here the CDR3 reads CAISESGGFNYGYTF. For the CDR3, the DNA is TGTGCCATCAGTGAGTCCGGGGGATTTAACTATGGCTACACCTTC.

The chain employs TRBV5-1 and TRBJ1-2; 7 bases align to TRBD1. Per germline, CDR1 SGHRS and CDR2 YFSETQ. The CDR3 is 15 amino acids. J lost 7 bases, V lost 3 bases, and 12 bases had no gene match. The CDR3 region has the DNA TGCGCCAGCAGCTCAGGGACAGAGACTTTCGGTGGCTACACCTTC. It yields the protein CASSSGTETFGGYTF.

This chain joins TRBV5-1 and TRBJ2-3, with a weak D call TRBD2 (5 bases). Per the germline V gene, CDR1 is SGHRS and CDR2 is YFSETQ. The V end lost 4 bases, the J end lost 6 bases, and 21 bases lay between the germline ends. This CDR3 is 16 amino acids long. For the CDR3, the DNA is TGCGCCAGCAGCCCAATTGACGAGTCCCGGACTGATACGCAGTATTTT. It codes for CASSPIDESRTDTQYF.

The chain carries TRBV12-5 and TRBJ2-2; D is undetermined. The CDR3 has 18 amino acids. The germline V and J ends were trimmed by 0 bases and 0 bases, with 14 bases remaining between them. Germline V CDR1 and CDR2: LGHNT, FRNRAP. CDR3 sequence reads: CASGLVAGVQANTGELFF. As DNA, the CDR3 is TGTGCTAGTGGTTTGGTTGCCGGCGTGCAGGCGAACACCGGGGAGCTGTTTTTT.

This chain's CDR3 is CASRQGTGELFF. The CDR3 DNA reads TGTGCCAGCAGACAGGGAACCGGGGAGCTGTTTTTT. This sequence joins TRBV6-4 and TRBJ2-2; TRBD1 is a possible D gene (6 bases). The V end lost 6 bases, the J end lost 5 bases, and 7 bases lay between the germline ends. The CDR3 has 12 amino acids. Germline V gene data show CDR1 as MRHNA and CDR2 as SNTAGT.